This T cell receptor (beta chain) originates from a study of blood T cell repertoires in COVID-19. Study-wide background: Samples came from the United States, Italy and Spain, spanning acute and convalescent COVID-19.

Trimming left V 4 bases short and J 1 base short, with 14 bases between. CDR3 length equals 15 residues. Germline V CDR1 and CDR2: SGHRS, YFSETQ. As originally analysed: It was from reference gene primer amplification that nucleated cell counts were estimated. The protocol was immunoSEQ multiplex PCR, while the TCRdb copy is restricted to in-frame clones and leaves out a portion. The DNA was the basis for D and trimming; V, J and clone size are from that table. The sample shows around 370,000 clones, about 88% of them seen only once. The sample taken for sequencing was peripheral blood. V and J are TRBV5-1 and TRBJ1-1, with D possibly being TRBD1 (5 bases). The source of this sequence is a woman aged 70-85 years with COVID-19, enrolled during active disease. Written as DNA, the CDR3 is TGCGCCAGCAGCCCCGGGGGTCTGGGGAACACTGAAGCTTTCTTT. This gives the protein CASSPGGLGNTEAFF. The full variable domain, completed using reference TRBV5-1 and TRBJ1-1, is KAGVTQTPRYLIKTRGQQVTLSCSPISGHRSVSWYQQTPGQGLQFLFEYFSETQRNKGNFPGRFSGRQFSNSRSEMNVSTLELGDSALYLCASSPGGLGNTEAFFGQGTRLTVV.